The text below deals with one T cell receptor (beta chain). Treatment reported: oral pan-JAK inhibitor, 5-10 mg twice daily. Extracted RNA was reverse transcribed, and the resulting cDNA served as sequencing template. Assay: immunoSEQ multiplex PCR; the TCRdb copy retains only in-frame clones and omits some. The profile shows about 150,000 clones, 55% to 75% of them singletons. The data are from a study of CD8+ T cells in alopecia areata. The receptor's source is a human donor with alopecia areata. Sequenced here: CD4+ T cells sorted from blood, sampled at week 4, from a patient treated with tofacitinib.

As DNA, the CDR3 is TGTGCCTGGAACCGGGCGCGCTACGAGCAGTACTTC. Translation: CAWNRARYEQYF. The chain recombines TRBV30 with TRBJ2-7; no firm D call. Germline V gene data show CDR1 as GTSNPN and CDR2 as SVGIG (reference sequence). The CDR3 runs to 12 residues. The germline V and J ends were trimmed by 4 bases and 3 bases, with 10 bases remaining between them. The whole variable domain, remainder taken from reference TRBV30 and TRBJ2-7, is SQTIHQWPATLVQPVGSPLSLECTVEGTSNPNLYWYRQAAGRGLQLLFYSVGIGQISSEVPQNLSASRPQDRQFILSSKKLLLSDSGFYLCAWNRARYEQYFGPGTRLTVT.